Listed below are T cell receptor beta chains from one sample, sequenced in a study of blood T cell repertoires in COVID-19. Profiled with immunoSEQ multiplex PCR; TCRdb holds only in-frame clones, not every one. The table shows about 530,000 clones, with about 88% occurring only once. Material: peripheral blood. These receptors were collected from a woman in her forties or fifties with COVID-19, enrolled during active disease. The CDR3 runs from the conserved cysteine through the conserved F or W. A D gene is named only where the DNA matches it firmly. Rows give clone size only sometimes, using once, few, many, or a class for an expanded clone.

d_gene	abundance	v_gene	j_gene	CDR3aa	CDR3nt
TRBD1	-	TRBV19	TRBJ2-1	CASSIVQTGGPPRPFF	TGTGCCAGTAGTATAGTCCAGACAGGGGGTCCACCCAGGCCGTTCTTC
TRBD1	-	TRBV3-1/TRBV3-2	TRBJ2-5	CASSHFGQASQETQYF	TGTGCCAGCAGCCACTTCGGACAGGCCAGCCAAGAGACCCAGTACTTC
TRBD2	-	TRBV5-1	TRBJ2-7	CASSWTSGGRYEQYF	TGCGCCAGCAGCTGGACTAGCGGGGGTCGGTACGAGCAGTACTTC
TRBD2	-	TRBV7-2	TRBJ2-3	CASSPKTSGGFSSTDTQYF	TGTGCCAGCAGTCCAAAAACTAGCGGGGGCTTTTCTAGCACAGATACGCAGTATTTT
TRBD1	once	TRBV3-1/TRBV3-2	TRBJ2-7	CASSQHLGTGDYEQYF	TGTGCCAGCAGCCAGCACCTTGGGACAGGGGACTACGAGCAGTACTTC
TRBD2	-	TRBV5-4	TRBJ2-5	CASSLTSVGETQYF	TGTGCCAGCAGCCTAACTAGCGTGGGAGAGACCCAGTACTTC
TRBD2	-	TRBV2	TRBJ2-5	CASSDRLARAETQYF	TGTGCCAGCAGTGATCGACTAGCGAGGGCAGAGACCCAGTACTTC
TRBD1	-	TRBV12-5	TRBJ2-6	CASGLAQGAPGANVLTF	TGTGCTAGTGGTTTGGCACAGGGGGCTCCTGGGGCCAACGTCCTGACTTTC
-	-	TRBV19	TRBJ1-2	CASNQDSYGYTF	TGTGCCAGCAACCAGGACTCCTATGGCTACACCTTC
-	few	TRBV2	TRBJ1-5	CASKRDGQVQPQHF	TGTGCCAGCAAGCGGGACGGTCAGGTGCAGCCCCAGCATTTT
-	-	TRBV5-8	TRBJ1-2	CASSGQFNYGYTF	TGTGCCAGCAGCGGACAGTTTAACTATGGCTACACCTTC